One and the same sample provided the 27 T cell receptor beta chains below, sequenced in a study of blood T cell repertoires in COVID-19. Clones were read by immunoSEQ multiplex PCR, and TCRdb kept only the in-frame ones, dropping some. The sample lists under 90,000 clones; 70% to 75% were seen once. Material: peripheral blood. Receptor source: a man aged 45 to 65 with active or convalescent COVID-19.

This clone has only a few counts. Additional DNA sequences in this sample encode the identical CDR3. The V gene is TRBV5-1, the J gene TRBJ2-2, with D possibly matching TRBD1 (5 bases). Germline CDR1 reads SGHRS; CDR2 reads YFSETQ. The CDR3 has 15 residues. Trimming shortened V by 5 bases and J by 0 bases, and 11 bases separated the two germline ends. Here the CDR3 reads CASRGAASNTGELFF. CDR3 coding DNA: TGCGCCAGCAGAGGGGCGGCTTCGAACACCGGGGAGCTGTTTTTT.

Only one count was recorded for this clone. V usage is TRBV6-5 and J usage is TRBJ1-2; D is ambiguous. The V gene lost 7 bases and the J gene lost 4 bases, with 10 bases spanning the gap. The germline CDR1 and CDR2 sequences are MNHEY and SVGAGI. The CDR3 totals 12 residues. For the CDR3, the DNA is TGTGCCAGCATCGGGAACCTCTATGGCTACACCTTC. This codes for CASIGNLYGYTF.

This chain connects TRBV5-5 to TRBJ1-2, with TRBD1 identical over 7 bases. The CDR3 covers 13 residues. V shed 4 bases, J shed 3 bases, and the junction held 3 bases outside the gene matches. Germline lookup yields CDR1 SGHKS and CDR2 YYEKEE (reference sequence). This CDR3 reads CASSPDRDYGYTF. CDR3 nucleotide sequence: TGTGCCAGCAGCCCCGACAGGGACTATGGCTACACCTTC.

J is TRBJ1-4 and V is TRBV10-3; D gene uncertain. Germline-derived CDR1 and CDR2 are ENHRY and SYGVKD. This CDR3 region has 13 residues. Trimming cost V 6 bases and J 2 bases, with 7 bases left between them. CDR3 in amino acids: CAIRGATNEKLFF. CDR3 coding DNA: TGTGCCATCAGGGGAGCTACTAATGAAAAACTGTTTTTT.

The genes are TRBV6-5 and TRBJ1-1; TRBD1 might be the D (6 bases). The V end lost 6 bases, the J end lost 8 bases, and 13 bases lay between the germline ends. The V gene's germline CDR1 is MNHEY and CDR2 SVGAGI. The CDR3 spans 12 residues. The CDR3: CASRADSLEAFF. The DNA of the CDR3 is TGTGCCAGCAGGGCGGACAGTTTAGAAGCTTTCTTT.

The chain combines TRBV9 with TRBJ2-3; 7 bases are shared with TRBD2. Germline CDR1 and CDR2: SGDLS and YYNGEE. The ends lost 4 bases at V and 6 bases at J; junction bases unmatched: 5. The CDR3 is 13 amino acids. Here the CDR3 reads CASSIREGDTQYF. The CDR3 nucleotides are TGTGCCAGCAGCATCAGGGAGGGGGATACGCAGTATTTT.

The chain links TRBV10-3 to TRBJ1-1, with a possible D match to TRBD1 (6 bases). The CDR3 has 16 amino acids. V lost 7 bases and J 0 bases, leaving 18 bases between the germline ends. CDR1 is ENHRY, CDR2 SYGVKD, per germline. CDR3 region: CAITSGGGAMNTEAFF. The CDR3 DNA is TGTGCCATCACCTCCGGCGGGGGGGCCATGAACACTGAAGCTTTCTTT.

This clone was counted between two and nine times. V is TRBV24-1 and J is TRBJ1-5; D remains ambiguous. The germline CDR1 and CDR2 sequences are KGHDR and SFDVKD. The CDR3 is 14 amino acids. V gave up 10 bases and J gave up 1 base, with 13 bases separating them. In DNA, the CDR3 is TGTGCCACTCCCGAGTTTGAAAGCAATCAGCCCCAGCATTTT. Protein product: CATPEFESNQPQHF.

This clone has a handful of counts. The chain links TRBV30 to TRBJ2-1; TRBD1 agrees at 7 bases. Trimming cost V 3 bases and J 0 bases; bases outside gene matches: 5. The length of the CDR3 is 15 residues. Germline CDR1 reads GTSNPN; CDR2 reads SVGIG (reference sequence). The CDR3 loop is CAWRPAGGSYNEQFF. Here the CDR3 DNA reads TGTGCCTGGAGGCCCGCAGGGGGCTCCTACAATGAGCAGTTCTTC. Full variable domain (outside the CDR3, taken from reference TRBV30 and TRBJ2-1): SQTIHQWPATLVQPVGSPLSLECTVEGTSNPNLYWYRQAAGRGLQLLFYSVGIGQISSEVPQNLSASRPQDRQFILSSKKLLLSDSGFYLCAWRPAGGSYNEQFFGPGTRLTVL.

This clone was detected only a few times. CDR3 sequence reads: CASSLPGGVLSETQYF. As DNA, the CDR3 is TGTGCCAGCAGCTTGCCCGGGGGGGTACTGAGTGAGACCCAGTACTTC. The chain uses TRBV5-5 and TRBJ2-5; 8 nucleotides align to TRBD2. Trimming at V came to 1 base and at J to 5 bases, leaving 10 bases not matched to a gene. CDR3 length equals 16 residues. From germline, CDR1 is SGHKS and CDR2 YYEKEE (reference sequence).

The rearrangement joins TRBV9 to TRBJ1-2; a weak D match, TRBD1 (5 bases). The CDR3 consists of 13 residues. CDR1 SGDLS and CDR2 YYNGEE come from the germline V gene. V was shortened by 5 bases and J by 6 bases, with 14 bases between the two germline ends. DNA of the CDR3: TGTGCCAGCAGTCAAGCCGGGGGGGATGGCTACACCTTC. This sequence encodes CASSQAGGDGYTF.

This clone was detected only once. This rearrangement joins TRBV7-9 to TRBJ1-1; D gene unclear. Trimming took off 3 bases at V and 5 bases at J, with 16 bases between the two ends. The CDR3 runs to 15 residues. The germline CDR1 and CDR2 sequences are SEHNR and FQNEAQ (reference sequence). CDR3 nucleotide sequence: TGTGCCAGCAGCTTGATTTCCGGGCGGGAGACTGAAGCTTTCTTT. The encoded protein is CASSLISGRETEAFF.

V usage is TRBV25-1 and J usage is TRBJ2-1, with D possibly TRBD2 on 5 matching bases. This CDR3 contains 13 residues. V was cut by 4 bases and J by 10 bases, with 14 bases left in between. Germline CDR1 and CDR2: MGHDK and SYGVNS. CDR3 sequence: CASSGLRGGEQFF. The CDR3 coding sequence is TGTGCCAGCAGTGGGCTTCGGGGTGGGGAGCAGTTCTTC.

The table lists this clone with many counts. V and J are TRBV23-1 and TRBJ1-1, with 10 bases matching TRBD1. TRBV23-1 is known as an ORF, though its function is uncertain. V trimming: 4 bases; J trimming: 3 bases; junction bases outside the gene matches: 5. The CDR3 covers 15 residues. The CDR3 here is CASSPWTGGDTEAFF. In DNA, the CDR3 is TGCGCCAGCAGTCCTTGGACAGGGGGGGACACTGAAGCTTTCTTT.

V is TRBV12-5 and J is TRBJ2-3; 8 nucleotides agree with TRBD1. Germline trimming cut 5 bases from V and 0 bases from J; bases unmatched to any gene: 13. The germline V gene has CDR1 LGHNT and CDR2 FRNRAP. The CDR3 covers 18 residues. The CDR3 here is CASGRGQAATPSTDTQYF. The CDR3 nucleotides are TGTGCTAGTGGTAGGGGACAGGCTGCAACCCCTAGCACAGATACGCAGTATTTT.

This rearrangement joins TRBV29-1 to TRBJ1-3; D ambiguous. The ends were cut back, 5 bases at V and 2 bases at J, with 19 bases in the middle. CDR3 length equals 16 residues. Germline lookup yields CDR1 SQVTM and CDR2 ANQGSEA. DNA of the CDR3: TGCAGCGTTCGGGCGGGTCTCGCTCTTGCTGGAAACACCATATATTTT. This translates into CSVRAGLALAGNTIYF.

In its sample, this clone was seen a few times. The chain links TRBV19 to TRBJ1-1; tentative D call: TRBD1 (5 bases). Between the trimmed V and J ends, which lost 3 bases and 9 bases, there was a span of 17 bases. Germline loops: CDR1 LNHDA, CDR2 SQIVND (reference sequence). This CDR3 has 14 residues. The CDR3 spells CASSIRKTGIQAFF. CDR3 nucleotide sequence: TGTGCCAGTAGTATTAGGAAAACAGGTATCCAAGCTTTCTTT.

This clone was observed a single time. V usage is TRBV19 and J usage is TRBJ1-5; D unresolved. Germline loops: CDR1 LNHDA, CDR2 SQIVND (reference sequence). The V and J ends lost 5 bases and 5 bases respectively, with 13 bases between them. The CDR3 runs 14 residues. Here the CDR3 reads CASSSGQHYQPQHF. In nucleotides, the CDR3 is TGTGCCAGTAGTTCTGGGCAGCATTATCAGCCCCAGCATTTT.

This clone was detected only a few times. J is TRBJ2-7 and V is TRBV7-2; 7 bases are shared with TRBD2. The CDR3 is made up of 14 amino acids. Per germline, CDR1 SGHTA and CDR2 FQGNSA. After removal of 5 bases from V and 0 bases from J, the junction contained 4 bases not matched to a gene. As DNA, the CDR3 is TGTGCCAGCAGCCGGGACTATCGCTCCTACGAGCAGTACTTC. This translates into CASSRDYRSYEQYF. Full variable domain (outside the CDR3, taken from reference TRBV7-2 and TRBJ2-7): GAGVSQSPSNKVTEKGKDVELRCDPISGHTALYWYRQSLGQGLEFLIYFQGNSAPDKSGLPSDRFSAERTGGSVSTLTIQRTQQEDSAVYLCASSRDYRSYEQYFGPGTRLTVT.

CDR3 nucleotides: TGTGCCAGCAGTTTATCTAGGACAGGGGACACCGGGGAGCTGTTTTTT. It translates to CASSLSRTGDTGELFF. V usage is TRBV27 and J usage is TRBJ2-2; 9 bases line up with TRBD1. The ends lost 0 bases at V and 3 bases at J; junction bases unmatched: 2. From germline, CDR1 is MNHEY and CDR2 SMNVEV (reference sequence). The CDR3 covers 16 residues.

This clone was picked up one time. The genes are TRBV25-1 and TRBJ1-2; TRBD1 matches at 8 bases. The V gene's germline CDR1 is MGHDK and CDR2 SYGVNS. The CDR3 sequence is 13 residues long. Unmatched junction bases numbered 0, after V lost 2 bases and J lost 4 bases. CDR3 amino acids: CASSEGQGYGYTF. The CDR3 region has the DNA TGTGCCAGCAGTGAAGGACAGGGCTATGGCTACACCTTC.

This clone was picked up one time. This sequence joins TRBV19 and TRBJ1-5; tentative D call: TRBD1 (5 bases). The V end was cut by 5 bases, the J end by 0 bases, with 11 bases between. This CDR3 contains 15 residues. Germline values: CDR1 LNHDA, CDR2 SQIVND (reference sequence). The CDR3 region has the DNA TGTGCCAGTAGTCCCGGACACCTTAGCAATCAGCCCCAGCATTTT. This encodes CASSPGHLSNQPQHF.

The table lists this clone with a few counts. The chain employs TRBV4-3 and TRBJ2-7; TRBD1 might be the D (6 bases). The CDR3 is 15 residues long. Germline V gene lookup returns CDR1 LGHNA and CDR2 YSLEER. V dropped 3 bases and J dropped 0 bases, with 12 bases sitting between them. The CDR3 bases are TGCGCCAGCAGCCACGAACAGGGTACCTCCTACGAGCAGTACTTC. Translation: CASSHEQGTSYEQYF.

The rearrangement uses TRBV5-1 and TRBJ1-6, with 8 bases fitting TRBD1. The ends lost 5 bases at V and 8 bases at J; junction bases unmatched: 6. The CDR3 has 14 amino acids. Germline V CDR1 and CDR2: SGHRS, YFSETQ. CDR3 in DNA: TGCGCCAGCAGACCTGGACAGGGTGATTCACCCCTCCACTTT. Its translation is CASRPGQGDSPLHF.

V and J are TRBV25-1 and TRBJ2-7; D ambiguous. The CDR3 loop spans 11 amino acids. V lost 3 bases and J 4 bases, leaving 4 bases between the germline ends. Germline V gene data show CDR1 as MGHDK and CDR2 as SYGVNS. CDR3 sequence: CASSDRYEQYF. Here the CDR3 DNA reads TGTGCCAGCAGTGACAGGTACGAGCAGTACTTC.

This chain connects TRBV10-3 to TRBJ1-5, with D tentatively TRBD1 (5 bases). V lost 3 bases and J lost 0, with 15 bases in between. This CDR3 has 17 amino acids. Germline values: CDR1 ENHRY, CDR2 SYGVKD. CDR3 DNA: TGTGCCATCAGTGACGGGGACTGGGGGTTTAGCAATCAGCCCCAGCATTTT. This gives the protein CAISDGDWGFSNQPQHF.

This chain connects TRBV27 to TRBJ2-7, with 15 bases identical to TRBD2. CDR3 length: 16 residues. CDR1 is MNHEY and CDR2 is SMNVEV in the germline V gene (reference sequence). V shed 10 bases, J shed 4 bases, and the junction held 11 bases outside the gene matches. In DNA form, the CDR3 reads TGTGCCACCCATGGCGGACTAGCGGGGGGGCGTTACGAGCAGTACTTC. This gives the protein CATHGGLAGGRYEQYF.